A single sample gave rise to the 18 T cell receptor beta chains below, sequenced in a study of Graves' ophthalmopathy and Graves' hyperthyroidism. CDR3 regions of TCR beta were amplified from RNA transcripts. The authors performed first-round RT-PCR with HTBI primers and then a second-round multiplex PCR. Using its own MiXCR run on the multiplex PCR reads, TCRdb lists one record per CDR3 protein. The table includes roughly 300,000 distinct CDR3 sequences, around a sixth detected once. What was sequenced was peripheral blood. The receptors here all came from an adult man with Graves' ophthalmopathy.

This clonotype appeared many times. The chain uses TRBV19 and TRBJ1-5, with 9 positions matching TRBD1. With V trimmed by 5 bases and J by 3 bases, 5 bases remained unmatched. Germline CDR1 is LNHDA and CDR2 is SQIVND (reference sequence). The CDR3 loop spans 15 amino acids. Written as DNA, the CDR3 is TGTGCCAGTAGTCCCCGGACAGGGGTCAATCAGCCCCAGCATTTT. It specifies CASSPRTGVNQPQHF.

This clonotype was recorded at least ten times. The chain recombines TRBV12-3 or TRBV12-4 with TRBJ2-7; 11 bases are shared with TRBD1. V lost 6 bases, J lost 9 bases, and 10 bases stayed unmatched. The length of the CDR3 is 14 residues. Here the CDR3 reads CASRPPGQGGRQYF. In DNA, the CDR3 is TGTGCCAGCAGACCCCCGGGACAGGGGGGAAGGCAGTACTTC.

In its sample, this clonotype was seen many times. The chain employs TRBV28 and TRBJ2-2, with D possibly TRBD2 on 7 matching bases. This CDR3 region has 13 residues. Germline CDR1 is MDHEN and CDR2 is SYDVKM. V was clipped by 7 bases and J by 6 bases, with 12 bases between them. As DNA, the CDR3 is TGTGCCAGCACTCAAGGGGGGGCCGGGGAGCTGTTTTTT. Residues: CASTQGGAGELFF.

This clonotype was recorded many times. The J gene is TRBJ1-1, the V gene TRBV28, with TRBD1 identical over 7 bases. The CDR3 runs to 13 residues. Per the germline V gene, CDR1 is MDHEN and CDR2 is SYDVKM. V lost 3 bases to trimming and J lost 8 bases; unmatched junction nucleotides: 6. The CDR3 bases are TGTGCCAGCAGTTTTGGGACAGCCGCCGAAGCTTTCTTT. The encoded protein is CASSFGTAAEAFF.

This clonotype was seen repeatedly, ten times or more. The chain has TRBV6-2 or TRBV6-3 and TRBJ2-7; D possibly corresponds to TRBD2 (6 bases). V was cut by 6 bases and J by 2 bases, with 17 bases left in between. The germline gives CDR1 MNHEY, CDR2 SVGEGT. This CDR3 is 15 amino acids long. CDR3 nucleotide sequence: TGTGCCAGCAGACGCGGGATTATAGCAACCTACGAGCAGTACTTC. It encodes CASRRGIIATYEQYF.

At least ten counts were recorded for this clonotype. J is TRBJ2-7 and V is TRBV28; 7 bases agree with TRBD1. Germline V gives CDR1 MDHEN, CDR2 SYDVKM. Trimming removed 11 bases from V and 0 bases from J; junction bases left unmatched: 4. The CDR3 has 12 residues. CDR3 nucleotides: TGTGCCGCCGGGACAGACTCCTACGAGCAGTACTTC. It specifies CAAGTDSYEQYF.

This clonotype was detected many times. The chain combines TRBV25-1 with TRBJ2-6, with D maybe TRBD1 (5 bases). Germline V lookup: CDR1 MGHDK, CDR2 SYGVNS. The CDR3 has 20 residues. Trimming removed 5 bases at V and 0 bases at J, with 23 bases between. CDR3 region: CASSNRVNDREISGANVLTF. For the CDR3, the DNA is TGTGCCAGCAGTAATAGGGTAAATGACAGAGAGATCTCTGGGGCCAACGTCCTGACTTTC.

This clonotype was recorded at least ten times. This rearrangement joins TRBV2 to TRBJ1-6, with D hard to call. Trimming cost V 6 bases and J 5 bases, with 14 bases left between them. The CDR3 is 15 residues long. CDR1 and CDR2 (germline): SNHLY, FYNNEI. This chain's CDR3 is CASRPRERDNSPLHF. In DNA form, the CDR3 reads TGTGCCAGCAGACCCCGGGAGCGCGATAATTCACCCCTCCACTTT.

This clonotype was detected many times. The chain recombines TRBV4-2 with TRBJ1-1, with 10 positions matching TRBD1. The J segment lost 4 bases and the V segment lost 4 bases, leaving 12 bases of the junction unmatched. The CDR3 is made up of 17 amino acids. The germline gives CDR1 LGHNA, CDR2 YNFKEQ. CDR3: CASSPLTGGTGSTEAFF. The CDR3 DNA is TGTGCCAGCAGCCCATTGACAGGGGGCACGGGAAGCACTGAAGCTTTCTTT.

In its sample, this clonotype was seen many times. The chain has TRBV19 and TRBJ2-5; 12 bases match TRBD2. Germline V lookup: CDR1 LNHDA, CDR2 SQIVND (reference sequence). V lost 5 bases and J lost 4; bases outside the gene matches: 8. The CDR3 runs 16 residues. This chain's CDR3 is CASSARLAGDGETQYF. Written as DNA, the CDR3 is TGTGCCAGTAGTGCCCGACTAGCGGGAGATGGAGAGACCCAGTACTTC.

The sample holds many counts of this clonotype. The chain links TRBV20-1 to TRBJ2-5; unclear D gene. The CDR3 has 15 residues. Deletions cut 0 bases from V and 2 bases from J, with 13 bases between. Germline V gives CDR1 DFQATT, CDR2 SNEGSKA (reference sequence). The CDR3 sequence: CSARDLLAAQETQYF. CDR3 DNA sequence: TGCAGTGCTAGAGATCTTTTGGCAGCTCAAGAGACCCAGTACTTC.

This clonotype was seen at least ten times. The chain joins TRBV20-1 to TRBJ2-7, with 10 positions matching TRBD1. In germline, CDR1 is DFQATT, CDR2 SNEGSKA (reference sequence). V dropped 5 bases and J dropped 6; count of bases not matched to a gene: 7. The CDR3 is 13 amino acids. CDR3 region: CSAPDRGRIEQYF. The CDR3 coding sequence is TGCAGTGCTCCTGACAGGGGGCGCATCGAGCAGTACTTC.

This clonotype occurred many times. The chain uses TRBV27 and TRBJ1-3, with TRBD1 matching 7 bases. Unmatched junction bases numbered 6, after V lost 3 bases and J lost 4 bases. The CDR3 extends over 15 amino acids. CDR1 MNHEY and CDR2 SMNVEV come from the germline V gene (reference sequence). The CDR3 nucleotides are TGTGCCAGCAGTTTGGACAACAGGGGAGGAAACACCATATATTTT. Its translation is CASSLDNRGGNTIYF.

This clonotype was picked up many times. This chain uses TRBV6-4 with TRBJ2-6; D may be TRBD1 (6 bases). The V gene lost 6 bases and the J gene lost 0 bases, with 15 bases spanning the gap. In germline, CDR1 is MRHNA, CDR2 SNTAGT. The CDR3 is 17 residues long. CDR3 DNA sequence: TGTGCCAGCAGGGGACATAGGGGATTCTCTGGGGCCAACGTCCTGACTTTC. Translated: CASRGHRGFSGANVLTF.

In this sample, this clonotype turned up many times. The J gene is TRBJ1-5, the V gene TRBV6-1; perhaps TRBD1 as D (5 bases). The germline gives CDR1 MNHNS, CDR2 SASEGT. Trimming left V 8 bases short and J 3 bases short, with 14 bases between. CDR3 length: 14 amino acids. DNA for the CDR3: TGTGCCAGCCGGGGCACCTGGGCCAATCAGCCCCAGCATTTT. It specifies CASRGTWANQPQHF.

This chain uses TRBV15 with TRBJ2-7; 12 nucleotides align to TRBD2. Germline values: CDR1 LNHNV, CDR2 YYDKDF (reference sequence). V shed 5 bases and J 3 bases; nucleotides not matched to a gene: 8. The CDR3 is 16 amino acids. CDR3 protein: CATSLAGGVRSYEQYF. CDR3 DNA sequence: TGTGCCACCAGCCTAGCGGGAGGGGTTCGAAGCTACGAGCAGTACTTC. Using reference TRBV15 and TRBJ2-7 for the parts outside the CDR3, the full variable domain is DAMVIQNPRYQVTQFGKPVTLSCSQTLNHNVMYWYQQKSSQAPKLLFHYYDKDFNNEADTPDNFQSRRPNTSFCFLDIRSPGLGDTAMYLCATSLAGGVRSYEQYFGPGTRLTVT.

This clonotype has ten or more counts. The chain carries TRBV28 and TRBJ2-7; D unclear. Trimming took 6 bases from V and 2 from J, leaving 14 bases between them. This CDR3 contains 14 residues. CDR1 MDHEN and CDR2 SYDVKM come from the germline V gene. The CDR3 nucleotides read TGTGCCAGCAGCCCTCTTTCGCGCACCTACGAGCAGTACTTC. Residues: CASSPLSRTYEQYF. Full variable domain (outside the CDR3, taken from reference TRBV28 and TRBJ2-7): DVKVTQSSRYLVKRTGEKVFLECVQDMDHENMFWYRQDPGLGLRLIYFSYDVKMKEKGDIPEGYSVSREKKERFSLILESASTNQTSMYLCASSPLSRTYEQYFGPGTRLTVT.

This clonotype was counted ten times or more. This chain links TRBV27 with TRBJ1-1; D perhaps matches TRBD1 (5 bases). Germline-derived CDR1 and CDR2 are MNHEY and SMNVEV (reference sequence). The CDR3 spans 14 residues. V lost 9 bases to trimming and J lost 0 bases, with 14 bases between them. The CDR3 reads CARGPYRLNTEAFF. As DNA, the CDR3 is TGTGCCAGGGGACCGTATAGACTGAACACTGAAGCTTTCTTT.